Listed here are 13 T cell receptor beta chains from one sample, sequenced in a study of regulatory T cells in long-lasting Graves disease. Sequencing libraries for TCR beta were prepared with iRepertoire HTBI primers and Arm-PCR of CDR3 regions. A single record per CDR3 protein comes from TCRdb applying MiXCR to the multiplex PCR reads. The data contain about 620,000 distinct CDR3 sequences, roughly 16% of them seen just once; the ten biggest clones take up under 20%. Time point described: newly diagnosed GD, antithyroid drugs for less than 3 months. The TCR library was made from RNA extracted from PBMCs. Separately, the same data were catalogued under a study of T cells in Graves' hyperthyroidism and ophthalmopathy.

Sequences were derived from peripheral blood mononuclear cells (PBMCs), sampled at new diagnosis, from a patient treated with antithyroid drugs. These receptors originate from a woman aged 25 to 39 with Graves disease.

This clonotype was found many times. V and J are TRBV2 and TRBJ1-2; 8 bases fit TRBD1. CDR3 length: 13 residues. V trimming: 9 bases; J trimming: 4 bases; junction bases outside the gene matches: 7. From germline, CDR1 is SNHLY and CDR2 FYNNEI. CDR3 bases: TGTGCCAGTTCGGACAGGGAAGTCTATGGCTACACCTTC. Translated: CASSDREVYGYTF.

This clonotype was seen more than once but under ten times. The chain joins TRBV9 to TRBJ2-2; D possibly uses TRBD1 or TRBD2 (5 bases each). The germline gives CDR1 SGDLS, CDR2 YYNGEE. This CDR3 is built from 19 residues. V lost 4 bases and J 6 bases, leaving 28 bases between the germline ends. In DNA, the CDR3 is TGTGCCAGCAGCCCCCGGTGGGGGAAGGGGTCTAATGTTGCCGGGGAGCTGTTTTTT. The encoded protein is CASSPRWGKGSNVAGELFF.

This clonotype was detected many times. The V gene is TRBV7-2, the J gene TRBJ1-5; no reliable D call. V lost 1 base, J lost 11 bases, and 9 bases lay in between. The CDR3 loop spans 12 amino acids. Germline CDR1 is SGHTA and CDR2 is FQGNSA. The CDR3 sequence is CASSLEPSTQHF. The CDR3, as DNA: TGTGCCAGCAGCTTAGAACCTTCCACCCAGCATTTT.

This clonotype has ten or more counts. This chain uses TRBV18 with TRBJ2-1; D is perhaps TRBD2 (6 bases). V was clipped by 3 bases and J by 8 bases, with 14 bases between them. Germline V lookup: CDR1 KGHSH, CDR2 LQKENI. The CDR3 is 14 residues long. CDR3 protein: CASSPGLRRDEQFF. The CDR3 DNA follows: TGTGCCAGCTCACCGGGTCTCCGGAGGGATGAGCAGTTCTTC.

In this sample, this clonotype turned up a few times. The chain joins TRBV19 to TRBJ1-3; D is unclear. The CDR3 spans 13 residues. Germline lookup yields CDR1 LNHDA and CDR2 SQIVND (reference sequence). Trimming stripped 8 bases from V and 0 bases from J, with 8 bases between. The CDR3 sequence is CASLRSSGNTIYF. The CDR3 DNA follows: TGTGCCAGTCTCCGGTCCTCTGGAAACACCATATATTTT.

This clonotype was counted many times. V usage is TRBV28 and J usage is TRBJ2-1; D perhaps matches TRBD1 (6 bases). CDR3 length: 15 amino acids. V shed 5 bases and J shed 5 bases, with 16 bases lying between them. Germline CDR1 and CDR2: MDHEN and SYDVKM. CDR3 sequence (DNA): TGTGCCAGCAGTCCTCGTACAGGGAGACACAATGAGCAGTTCTTC. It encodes CASSPRTGRHNEQFF.

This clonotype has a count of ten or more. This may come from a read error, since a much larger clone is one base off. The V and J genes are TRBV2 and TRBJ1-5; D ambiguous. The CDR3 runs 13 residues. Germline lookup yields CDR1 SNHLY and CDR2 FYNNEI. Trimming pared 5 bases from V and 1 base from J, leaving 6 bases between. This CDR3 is CASSFRSNQPQHF. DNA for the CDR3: TGTGCCAGCAGTTTTCGGAGCAATCAGCCCCAGCATTTT.

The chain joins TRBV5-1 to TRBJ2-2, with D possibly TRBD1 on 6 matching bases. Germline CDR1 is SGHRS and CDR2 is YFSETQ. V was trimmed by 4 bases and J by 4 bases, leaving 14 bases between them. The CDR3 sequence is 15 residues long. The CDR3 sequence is CASSPYRVSTGELFF. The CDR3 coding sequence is TGCGCCAGCAGCCCCTACAGGGTTTCCACCGGGGAGCTGTTTTTT. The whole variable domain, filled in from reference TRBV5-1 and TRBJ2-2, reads KAGVTQTPRYLIKTRGQQVTLSCSPISGHRSVSWYQQTPGQGLQFLFEYFSETQRNKGNFPGRFSGRQFSNSRSEMNVSTLELGDSALYLCASSPYRVSTGELFFGEGSRLTVL.

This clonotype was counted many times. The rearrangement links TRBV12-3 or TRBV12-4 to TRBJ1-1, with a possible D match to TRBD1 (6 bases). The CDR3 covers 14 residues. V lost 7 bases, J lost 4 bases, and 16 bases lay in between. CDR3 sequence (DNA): TGTGCCAGCACTCTAGGGGGGGCGCGCACTGAAGCTTTCTTT. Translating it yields CASTLGGARTEAFF.

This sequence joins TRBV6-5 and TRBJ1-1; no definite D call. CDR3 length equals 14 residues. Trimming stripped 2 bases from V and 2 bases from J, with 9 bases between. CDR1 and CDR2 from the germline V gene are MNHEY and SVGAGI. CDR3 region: CASSYKTANTEAFF. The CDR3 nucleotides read TGTGCCAGCAGTTACAAGACGGCCAACACTGAAGCTTTCTTT.

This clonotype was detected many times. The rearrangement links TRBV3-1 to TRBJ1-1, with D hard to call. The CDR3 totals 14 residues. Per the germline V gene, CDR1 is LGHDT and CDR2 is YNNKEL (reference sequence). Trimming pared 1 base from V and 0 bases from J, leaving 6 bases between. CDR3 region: CASSQGNMNTEAFF. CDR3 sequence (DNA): TGTGCCAGCAGCCAAGGGAACATGAACACTGAAGCTTTCTTT.

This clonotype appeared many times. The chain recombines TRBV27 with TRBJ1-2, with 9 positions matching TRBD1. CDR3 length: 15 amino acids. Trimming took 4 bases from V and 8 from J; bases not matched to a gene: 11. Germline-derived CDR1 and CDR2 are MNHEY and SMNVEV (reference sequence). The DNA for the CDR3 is TGTGCCAGCAGTTCCCCGTACCGGGACAGGGACGGCTACACCTTC. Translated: CASSSPYRDRDGYTF.

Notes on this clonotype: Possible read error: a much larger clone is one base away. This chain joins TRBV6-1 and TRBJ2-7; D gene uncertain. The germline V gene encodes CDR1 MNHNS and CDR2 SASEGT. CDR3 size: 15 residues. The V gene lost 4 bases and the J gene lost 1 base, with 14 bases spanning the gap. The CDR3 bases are TGTGCCAGCAGTGGGAGACATACCAATTCCTACGAGCAGTACTTC. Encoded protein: CASSGRHTNSYEQYF.